The following is a T cell receptor beta chain sequence with its context. Clones were sequenced by immunoSEQ multiplex PCR, and TCRdb holds only the in-frame ones, with some missing. The sample comprises 35,000 to 50,000 clones, around 80% of which are singletons, and under 25% rests with the top ten. Deletions cut 2 bases from V and 8 bases from J, with 19 bases between. The CDR3 contains 14 residues. Germline CDR1 GTSNPN, CDR2 SVGIG (reference sequence). The data are from a study of blood T cell repertoires in COVID-19. About the research overall: Specimens from acute and convalescent COVID-19 originated in the United States, Italy and Spain.

This TCR was sampled from a woman aged 55-70 years with acute or convalescent COVID-19. The sequenced material came from peripheral blood. V is TRBV30 and J is TRBJ2-7; a possible D gene is TRBD1 (6 bases). Here the CDR3 reads CAWSQKGGMGQQYF. The CDR3 coding sequence is TGTGCCTGGAGTCAGAAAGGGGGAATGGGGCAGCAGTACTTC.